Listed here are 4 T cell receptor beta chains from one sample, sequenced in a study of blood T cell repertoires in COVID-19. Generated by immunoSEQ multiplex PCR, the TCRdb table keeps only in-frame clones and is missing some. The repertoire has some 100,000 clones, just over 90% of them found once; the top ten carry just over 5%. Sample: peripheral blood. The receptors here all came from a man aged 45 to 65 with acute or convalescent COVID-19.

The chain couples TRBV10-3 to TRBJ2-1, with D tentatively TRBD2 (6 bases). Germline-derived CDR1 and CDR2 are ENHRY and SYGVKD. V dropped 3 bases and J dropped 2 bases, with 14 bases sitting between them. The CDR3 is 16 amino acids. CDR3 in amino acids: CAISEAGTPAYNEQFF. The CDR3, as DNA: TGTGCCATCAGTGAAGCCGGGACTCCCGCCTACAATGAGCAGTTCTTC.

This clone is a singleton in its sample. The V and J genes are TRBV7-9 and TRBJ2-3, with 8 bases matching TRBD2. V lost 4 bases, J lost 3 bases, and 6 bases stayed unmatched. The CDR3 consists of 15 residues. Germline assignment: CDR1 SEHNR and CDR2 FQNEAQ (reference sequence). The CDR3: CASSSTAGVTDTQYF. For the CDR3, the DNA is TGTGCCAGCAGCTCCACAGCGGGAGTTACAGATACGCAGTATTTT.

V usage is TRBV7-7 and J usage is TRBJ1-1, with a weak D call TRBD1 (6 bases). Trimming pared 6 bases from V and 0 bases from J, leaving 8 bases between. Germline CDR1 SSHAT, CDR2 FNYEAQ (reference sequence). The CDR3 runs 13 residues. CDR3 in amino acids: CASSTGLNTEAFF. For the CDR3, the DNA is TGTGCCAGCAGTACAGGGTTGAACACTGAAGCTTTCTTT.

The rearrangement links TRBV19 to TRBJ2-4; 11 bases are shared with TRBD2. Germline trimming cut 5 bases from V and 0 bases from J; bases unmatched to any gene: 12. This CDR3 comprises 19 residues. CDR1 and CDR2 from the germline V gene are LNHDA and SQIVND (reference sequence). The CDR3 region is CASSPGLADLEGAKNIQYF. The CDR3 DNA is TGTGCCAGTAGTCCGGGACTAGCGGACCTTGAGGGAGCCAAAAACATTCAGTACTTC.